The clone carrying this TCR beta chain was found a few times. V lost 0 bases and J lost 6, with 12 bases in between. CDR3 length equals 14 residues. The germline V gene encodes CDR1 LGHNA and CDR2 YSLEER. The sample comes from a study of T cells after yellow fever vaccination. Study context: The fractions with low cell numbers were processed using SMART-Seq v4 Ultra Low Input.

Template switching by 5'RACE produced TCR cDNA, adding a universal primer site and UMIs. Each CDR3 protein is one row after TCRdb ran MiXCR on the 5' RACE reads. The repertoire holds about 53,000 distinct CDR3 sequences, with 4.5% to 6% as singletons. General study points: Reappearance after the booster was seen for most primary-vaccination clones, at 95% to 96% CD4 and roughly 90% CD8. Bulk-population clonotypes that are abundant could appear as contaminants in FACS-sorted repertoires.

The TCR originated in a man younger than 35 who received the YFV17D yellow fever vaccine. The sequencing here drew on PBMCs, either bulk or a sorted T-cell subset (CD4+, CD8+, memory, or dextramer-sorted; not recorded which), taken on the day of the yellow fever booster vaccination. The chain employs TRBV4-3 and TRBJ2-7; a weak D match, TRBD1 (5 bases). The DNA of the CDR3 is TGCGCCAGCAGCCAAGATCTCGAAGGGGTCGAGCAGTACGTC. The encoded protein is CASSQDLEGVEQYV.